This T cell receptor beta chain was observed in a study of cytomegalovirus exposure and HLA in healthy donors. Whole-study findings and limits: The authors listed over 150 TCR beta chains as cytomegalovirus-associated. It was reportedly the case that the classifier diagnosed cytomegalovirus status with high specificity and sensitivity.

The method was immunoSEQ multiplex PCR; TCRdb's version includes in-frame clones alone and lacks a portion of them. The sample shows around 150,000 clones, around 82% of them seen only once. Germline CDR1 reads SEHNR; CDR2 reads FQNEAQ (reference sequence). The ends lost 0 bases at V and 6 bases at J; junction bases unmatched: 7. CDR3 length: 15 residues. This clone came up a few times. What it binds is not known. The sequencing sample was made of PBMCs. The chain carries TRBV7-9 and TRBJ2-7, with 8 bases lining up with TRBD1. The source of this sequence is a man aged 25 to 40 in good health and CMV-seropositive. CDR3 bases: TGTGCCAGCAGCTTAGCGACAGTGGACAGGGCCGAGCAGTACTTC. This translates into CASSLATVDRAEQYF.